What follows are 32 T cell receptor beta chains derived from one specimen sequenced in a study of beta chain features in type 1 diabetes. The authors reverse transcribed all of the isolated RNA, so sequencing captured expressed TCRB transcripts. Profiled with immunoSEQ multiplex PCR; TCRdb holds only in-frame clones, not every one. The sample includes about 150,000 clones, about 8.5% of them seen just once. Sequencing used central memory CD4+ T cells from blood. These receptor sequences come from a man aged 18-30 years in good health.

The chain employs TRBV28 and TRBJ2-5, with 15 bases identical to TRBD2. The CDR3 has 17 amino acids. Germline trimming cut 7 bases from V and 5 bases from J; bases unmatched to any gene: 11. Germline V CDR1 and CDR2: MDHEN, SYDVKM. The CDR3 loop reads CASTQPGLAGGGETQYF. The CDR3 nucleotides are TGTGCCAGCACCCAGCCGGGACTAGCGGGGGGTGGTGAGACCCAGTACTTC.

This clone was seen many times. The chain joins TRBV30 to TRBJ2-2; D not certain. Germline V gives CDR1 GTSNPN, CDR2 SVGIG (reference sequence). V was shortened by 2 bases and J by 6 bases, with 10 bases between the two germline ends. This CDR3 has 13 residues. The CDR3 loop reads CAWSILRPGELFF. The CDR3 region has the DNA TGTGCCTGGAGTATACTAAGACCCGGGGAGCTGTTTTTT.

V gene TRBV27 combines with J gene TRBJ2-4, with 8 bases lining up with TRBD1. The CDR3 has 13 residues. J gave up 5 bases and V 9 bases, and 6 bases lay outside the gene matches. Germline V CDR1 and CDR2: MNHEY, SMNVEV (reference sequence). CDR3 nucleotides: TGTGCCAGTCGAACGGACAGGGAAAACATTCAGTACTTC. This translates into CASRTDRENIQYF.

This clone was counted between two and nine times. The CDR3 here is CASSSSPNSDEQFF. The CDR3 region has the DNA TGTGCCAGCAGCTCATCACCAAATAGCGATGAGCAGTTCTTC. This sequence joins TRBV7-2 and TRBJ2-1, with a tentative D call TRBD2 (5 bases). The germline V gene has CDR1 SGHTA and CDR2 FQGNSA. The CDR3 sequence is 14 residues long. The V end was cut by 4 bases, the J end by 8 bases, with 15 bases between.

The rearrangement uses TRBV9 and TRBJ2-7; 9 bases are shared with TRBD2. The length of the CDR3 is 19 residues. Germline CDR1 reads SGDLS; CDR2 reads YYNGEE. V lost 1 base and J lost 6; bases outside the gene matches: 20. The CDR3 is CASSVCPDPLAGERCEQYF. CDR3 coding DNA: TGTGCCAGCAGCGTATGCCCCGACCCCTTAGCGGGGGAGAGGTGCGAGCAGTACTTC.

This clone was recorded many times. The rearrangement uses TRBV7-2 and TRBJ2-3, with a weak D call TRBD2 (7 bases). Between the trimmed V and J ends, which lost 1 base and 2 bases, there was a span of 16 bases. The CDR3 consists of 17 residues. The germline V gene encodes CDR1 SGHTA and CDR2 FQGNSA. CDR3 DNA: TGTGCCAGCAGCTTAGAGAGCGGGACAAGTTACACAGATACGCAGTATTTT. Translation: CASSLESGTSYTDTQYF.

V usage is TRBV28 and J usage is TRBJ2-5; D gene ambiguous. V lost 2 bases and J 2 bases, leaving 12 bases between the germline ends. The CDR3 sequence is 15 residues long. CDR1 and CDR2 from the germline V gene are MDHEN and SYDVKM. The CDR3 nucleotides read TGTGCCAGCAGTTTAGGTGGCAGGTTACAAGAGACCCAGTACTTC. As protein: CASSLGGRLQETQYF.

CDR3 in DNA: TGTGCCAGCAGTTTAACTACTAGCGGTACTTTTACAATGAAGCAGTTCTTC. Protein: CASSLTTSGTFTMKQFF. The chain carries TRBV28 and TRBJ2-1; 8 bases are shared with TRBD2. The CDR3 runs to 17 residues. CDR1 MDHEN and CDR2 SYDVKM come from the germline V gene. V shed 2 bases, J shed 11 bases, and the junction held 17 bases outside the gene matches.

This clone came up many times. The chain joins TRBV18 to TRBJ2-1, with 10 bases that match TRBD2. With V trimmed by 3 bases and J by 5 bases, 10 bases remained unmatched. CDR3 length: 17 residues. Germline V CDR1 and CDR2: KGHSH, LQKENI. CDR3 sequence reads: CASSPGVLTSGNNEQFF. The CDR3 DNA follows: TGTGCCAGCTCACCCGGGGTCTTAACTAGCGGGAACAATGAGCAGTTCTTC.

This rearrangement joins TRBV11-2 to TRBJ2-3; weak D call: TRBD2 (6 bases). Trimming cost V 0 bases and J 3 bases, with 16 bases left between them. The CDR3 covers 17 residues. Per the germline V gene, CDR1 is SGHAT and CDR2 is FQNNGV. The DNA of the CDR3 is TGTGCCAGCAGCTTAGATCCTGCGGGAACGGGGACAGATACGCAGTATTTT. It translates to CASSLDPAGTGTDTQYF.

CDR3 nucleotide sequence: TGTGCCACCAGCACCGGACAGGGTAGTGGCTTTAGCAATCAGCCCCAGCATTTT. Its protein product is CATSTGQGSGFSNQPQHF. V usage is TRBV15 and J usage is TRBJ1-5; 8 positions match TRBD1. The V segment lost 4 bases and the J segment 0 bases; nucleotides outside the gene matches: 11. The CDR3 consists of 18 residues. Germline V gene sequence: CDR1 LNHNV, CDR2 YYDKDF (reference sequence).

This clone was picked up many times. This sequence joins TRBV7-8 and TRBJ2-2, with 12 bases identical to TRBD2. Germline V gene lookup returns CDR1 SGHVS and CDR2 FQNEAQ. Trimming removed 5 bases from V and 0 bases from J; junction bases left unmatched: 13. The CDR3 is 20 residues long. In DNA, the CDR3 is TGTGCCAGCAGCCCCCGCCTGTGGACTAGCGGGATCGCGAACACCGGGGAGCTGTTTTTT. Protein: CASSPRLWTSGIANTGELFF.

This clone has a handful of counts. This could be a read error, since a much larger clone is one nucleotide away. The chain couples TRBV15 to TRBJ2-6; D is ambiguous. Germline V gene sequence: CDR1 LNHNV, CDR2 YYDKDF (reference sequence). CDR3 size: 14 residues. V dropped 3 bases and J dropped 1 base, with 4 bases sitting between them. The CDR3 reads CATSSQSGANVLTF. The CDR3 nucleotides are TGTGCCACCAGCAGTCAGTCTGGGGCCAACGTCCTGACTTTC.

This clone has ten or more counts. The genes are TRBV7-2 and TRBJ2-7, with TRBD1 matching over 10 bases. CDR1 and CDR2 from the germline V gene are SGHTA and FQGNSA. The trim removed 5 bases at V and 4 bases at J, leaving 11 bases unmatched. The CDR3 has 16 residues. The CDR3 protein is CASSIAGTGAGYEQYF. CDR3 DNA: TGTGCCAGCAGCATCGCCGGGACAGGGGCTGGGTACGAGCAGTACTTC.

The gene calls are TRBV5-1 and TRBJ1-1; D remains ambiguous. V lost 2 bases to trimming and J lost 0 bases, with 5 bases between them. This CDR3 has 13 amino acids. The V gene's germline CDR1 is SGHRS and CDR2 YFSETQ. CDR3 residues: CASSFAMNTEAFF. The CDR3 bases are TGCGCCAGCAGCTTCGCGATGAACACTGAAGCTTTCTTT. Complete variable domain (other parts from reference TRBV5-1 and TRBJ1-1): KAGVTQTPRYLIKTRGQQVTLSCSPISGHRSVSWYQQTPGQGLQFLFEYFSETQRNKGNFPGRFSGRQFSNSRSEMNVSTLELGDSALYLCASSFAMNTEAFFGQGTRLTVV.

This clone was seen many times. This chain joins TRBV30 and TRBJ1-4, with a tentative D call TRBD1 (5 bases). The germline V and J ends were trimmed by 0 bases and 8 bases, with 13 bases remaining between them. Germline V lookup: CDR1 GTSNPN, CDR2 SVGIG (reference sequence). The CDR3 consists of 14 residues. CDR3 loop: CAWSVAGGEEKLFF. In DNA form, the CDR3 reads TGTGCCTGGAGTGTTGCGGGGGGAGAAGAAAAACTGTTTTTT.

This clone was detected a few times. CDR3 residues: CASSPGSQETQYF. Written as DNA, the CDR3 is TGTGCCAGCAGCCCGGGGTCTCAAGAGACCCAGTACTTC. V and J are TRBV7-2 and TRBJ2-5, with D perhaps TRBD2 (5 bases). The V end was cut by 5 bases, the J end by 2 bases, with 9 bases between. CDR1 and CDR2 (germline): SGHTA, FQGNSA. The CDR3 has 13 residues. Full variable domain (outside the CDR3, taken from reference TRBV7-2 and TRBJ2-5): GAGVSQSPSNKVTEKGKDVELRCDPISGHTALYWYRQSLGQGLEFLIYFQGNSAPDKSGLPSDRFSAERTGGSVSTLTIQRTQQEDSAVYLCASSPGSQETQYFGPGTRLLVL.

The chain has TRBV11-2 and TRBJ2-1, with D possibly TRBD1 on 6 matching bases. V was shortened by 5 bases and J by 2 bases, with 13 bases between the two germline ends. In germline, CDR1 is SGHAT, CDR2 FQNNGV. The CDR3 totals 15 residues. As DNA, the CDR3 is TGTGCCAGCAGCCCAGGGGTTCCCCCCTACAATGAGCAGTTCTTC. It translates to CASSPGVPPYNEQFF.

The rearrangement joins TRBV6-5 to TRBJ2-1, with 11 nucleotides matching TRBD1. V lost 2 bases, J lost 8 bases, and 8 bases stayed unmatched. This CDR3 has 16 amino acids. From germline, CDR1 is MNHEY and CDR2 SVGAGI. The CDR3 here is CASSYAGTGGVHEQFF. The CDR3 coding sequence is TGTGCCAGCAGTTACGCCGGGACAGGGGGTGTACATGAGCAGTTCTTC.

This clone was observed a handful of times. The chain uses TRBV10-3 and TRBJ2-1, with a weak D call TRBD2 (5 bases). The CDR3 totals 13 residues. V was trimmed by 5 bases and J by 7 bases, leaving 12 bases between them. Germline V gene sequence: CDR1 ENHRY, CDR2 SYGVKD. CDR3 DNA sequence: TGTGCCATCAGTCCGGACTTAGCAAATGAGCAGTTCTTC. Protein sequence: CAISPDLANEQFF.

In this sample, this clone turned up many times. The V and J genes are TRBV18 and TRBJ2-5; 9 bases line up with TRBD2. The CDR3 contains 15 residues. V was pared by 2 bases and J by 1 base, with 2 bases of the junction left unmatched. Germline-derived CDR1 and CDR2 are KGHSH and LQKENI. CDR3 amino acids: CASSPSGGLQETQYF. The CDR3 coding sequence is TGTGCCAGCTCACCAAGCGGGGGGCTCCAAGAGACCCAGTACTTC.

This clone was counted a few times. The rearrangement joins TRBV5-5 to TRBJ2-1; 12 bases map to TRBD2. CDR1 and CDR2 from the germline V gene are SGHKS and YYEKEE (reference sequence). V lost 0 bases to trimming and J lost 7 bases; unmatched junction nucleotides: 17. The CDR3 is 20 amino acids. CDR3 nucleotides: TGTGCCAGCAGCTTGGCCGCTCGGCTAGCGGGAGGGCCAGGTTGGAATGAGCAGTTCTTC. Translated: CASSLAARLAGGPGWNEQFF. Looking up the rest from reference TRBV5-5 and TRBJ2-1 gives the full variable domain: DAGVTQSPTHLIKTRGQQVTLRCSPISGHKSVSWYQQVLGQGPQFIFQYYEKEERGRGNFPDRFSARQFPNYSSELNVNALLLGDSALYLCASSLAARLAGGPGWNEQFFGPGTRLTVL.

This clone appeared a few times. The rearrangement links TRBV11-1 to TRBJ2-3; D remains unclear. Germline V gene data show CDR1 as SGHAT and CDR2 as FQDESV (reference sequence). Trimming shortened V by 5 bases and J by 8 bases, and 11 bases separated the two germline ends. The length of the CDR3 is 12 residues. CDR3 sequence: CASSQDRITQYF. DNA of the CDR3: TGTGCCAGCAGCCAGGATCGGATTACGCAGTATTTT. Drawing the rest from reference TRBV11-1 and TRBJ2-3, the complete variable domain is EAEVAQSPRYKITEKSQAVAFWCDPISGHATLYWYRQILGQGPELLVQFQDESVVDDSQLPKDRFSAERLKGVDSTLKIQPAELGDSAMYLCASSQDRITQYFGPGTRLTVL.

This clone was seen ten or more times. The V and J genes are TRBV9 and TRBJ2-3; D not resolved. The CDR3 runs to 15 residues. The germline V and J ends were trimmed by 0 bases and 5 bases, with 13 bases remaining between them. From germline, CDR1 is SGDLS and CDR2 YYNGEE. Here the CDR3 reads CASSVASAGQDTQYF. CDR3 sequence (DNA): TGTGCCAGCAGCGTAGCTTCGGCAGGCCAAGATACGCAGTATTTT. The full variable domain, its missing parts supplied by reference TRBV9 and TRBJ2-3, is DSGVTQTPKHLITATGQRVTLRCSPRSGDLSVYWYQQSLDQGLQFLIQYYNGEERAKGNILERFSAQQFPDLHSELNLSSLELGDSALYFCASSVASAGQDTQYFGPGTRLTVL.

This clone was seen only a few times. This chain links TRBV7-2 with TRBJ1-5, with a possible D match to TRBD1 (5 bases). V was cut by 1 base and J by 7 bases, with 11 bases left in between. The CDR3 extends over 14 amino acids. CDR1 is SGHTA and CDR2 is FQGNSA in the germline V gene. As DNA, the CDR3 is TGTGCCAGCAGCTTAGTGGACACCGGCCAGCCCCAGCATTTT. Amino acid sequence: CASSLVDTGQPQHF.

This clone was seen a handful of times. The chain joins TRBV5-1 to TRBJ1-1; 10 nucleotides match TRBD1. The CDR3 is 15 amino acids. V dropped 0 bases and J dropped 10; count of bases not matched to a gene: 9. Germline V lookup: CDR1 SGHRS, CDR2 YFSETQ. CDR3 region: CASSLEGQGPSGAFF. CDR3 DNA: TGCGCCAGCAGCTTGGAGGGACAGGGGCCTTCGGGAGCTTTCTTT.

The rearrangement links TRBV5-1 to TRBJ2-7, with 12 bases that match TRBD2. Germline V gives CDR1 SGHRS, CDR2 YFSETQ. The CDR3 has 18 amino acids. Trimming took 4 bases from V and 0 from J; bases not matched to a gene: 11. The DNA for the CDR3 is TGCGCCAGCAGCGCCGGGACTAGCGGGCCACTTAGCTCCTACGAGCAGTACTTC. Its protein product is CASSAGTSGPLSSYEQYF.

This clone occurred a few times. This chain's CDR3 is CASSFSPVYEQYF. The CDR3 region has the DNA TGTGCCAGCAGTTTCTCCCCCGTCTACGAGCAGTACTTC. V usage is TRBV28 and J usage is TRBJ2-7; D is uncertain. The germline CDR1 and CDR2 sequences are MDHEN and SYDVKM. The CDR3 is 13 residues long. Deletions cut 3 bases from V and 3 bases from J, with 9 bases between.

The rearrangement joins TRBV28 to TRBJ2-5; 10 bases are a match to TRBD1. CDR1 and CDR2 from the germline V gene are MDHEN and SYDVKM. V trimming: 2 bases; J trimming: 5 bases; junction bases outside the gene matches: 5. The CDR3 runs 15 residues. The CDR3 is CASSLGDRGIETQYF. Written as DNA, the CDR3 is TGTGCCAGCAGTTTAGGGGACAGGGGCATCGAGACCCAGTACTTC.

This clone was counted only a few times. The CDR3 sequence is CASSLGTAYYGYTF. CDR3 bases: TGTGCCAGCAGCCTAGGGACAGCGTACTATGGCTACACCTTC. The genes are TRBV7-2 and TRBJ1-2, with 7 bases lining up with TRBD1. The CDR3 runs 14 residues. Trimming took 5 bases from V and 3 from J; bases not matched to a gene: 6. Germline loops: CDR1 SGHTA, CDR2 FQGNSA.

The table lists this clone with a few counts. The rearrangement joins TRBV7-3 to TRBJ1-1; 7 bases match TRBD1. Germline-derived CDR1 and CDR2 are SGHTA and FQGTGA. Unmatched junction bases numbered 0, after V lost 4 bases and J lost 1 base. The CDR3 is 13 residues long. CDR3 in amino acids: CASSWDRNTEAFF. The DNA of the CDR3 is TGTGCCAGCAGCTGGGACAGGAACACTGAAGCTTTCTTT.

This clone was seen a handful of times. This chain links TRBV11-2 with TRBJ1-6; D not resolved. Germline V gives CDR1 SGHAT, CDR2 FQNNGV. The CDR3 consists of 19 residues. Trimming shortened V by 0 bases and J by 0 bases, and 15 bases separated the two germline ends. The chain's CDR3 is CASSLDSPETRSYNSPLHF. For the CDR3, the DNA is TGTGCCAGCAGCTTAGATAGTCCGGAGACCCGCTCCTATAATTCACCCCTCCACTTT.